This T cell receptor beta chain was sequenced for a study of blood T cell repertoires in COVID-19. Background on the study: Sample material is recorded as cDNA or gDNA derived from T cells, B-cell-depleted T cells, or PBMCs.

The repertoire was sequenced with immunoSEQ multiplex PCR; TCRdb's copy has only in-frame clones and lacks some. The sample lists roughly 75,000 clones, 70% to 90% occurring once. Germline V gene lookup returns CDR1 KGHSH and CDR2 LQKENI. The CDR3 runs 14 residues. V shed 5 bases and J shed 8 bases, with 16 bases lying between them. The chain has TRBV18 and TRBJ2-1; D unclear. The sample taken for sequencing was peripheral blood. This clonotype was sampled from a man older than 75 in a cohort sampled during active COVID-19. DNA for the CDR3: TGTGCCAGCTCATTCGGCACGTTTCAGGATGAGCAGTTCTTC. Encoded protein: CASSFGTFQDEQFF. The whole variable domain, filled in from reference TRBV18 and TRBJ2-1, reads NAGVMQNPRHLVRRRGQEARLRCSPMKGHSHVYWYRQLPEEGLKFMVYLQKENIIDESGMPKERFSAEFPKEGPSILRIQQVVRGDSAAYFCASSFGTFQDEQFFGPGTRLTVL.